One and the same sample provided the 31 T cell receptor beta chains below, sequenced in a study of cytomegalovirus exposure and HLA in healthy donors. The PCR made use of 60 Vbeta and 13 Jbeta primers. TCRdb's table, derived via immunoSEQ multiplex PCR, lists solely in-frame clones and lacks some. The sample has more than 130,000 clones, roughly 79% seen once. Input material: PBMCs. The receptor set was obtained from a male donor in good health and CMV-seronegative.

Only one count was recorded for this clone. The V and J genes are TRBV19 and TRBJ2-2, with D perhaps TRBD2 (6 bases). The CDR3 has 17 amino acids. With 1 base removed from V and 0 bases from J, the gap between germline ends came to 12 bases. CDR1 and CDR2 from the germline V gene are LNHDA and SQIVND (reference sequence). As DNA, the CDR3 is TGTGCCAGTAGTATAGCGTCGGCTAGCGCGAACACCGGGGAGCTGTTTTTT. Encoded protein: CASSIASASANTGELFF.

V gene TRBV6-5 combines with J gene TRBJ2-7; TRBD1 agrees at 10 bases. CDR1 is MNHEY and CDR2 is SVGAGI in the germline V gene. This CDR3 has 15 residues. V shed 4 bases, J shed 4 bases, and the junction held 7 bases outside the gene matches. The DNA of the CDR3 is TGTGCCAGCAGTTCCCGGGACAGGGGATCATACGAGCAGTACTTC. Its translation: CASSSRDRGSYEQYF.

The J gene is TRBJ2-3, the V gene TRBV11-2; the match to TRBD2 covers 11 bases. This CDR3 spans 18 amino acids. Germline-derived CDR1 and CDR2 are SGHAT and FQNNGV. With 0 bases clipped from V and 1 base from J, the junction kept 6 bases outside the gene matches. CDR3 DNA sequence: TGTGCCAGCAGCTTAGACCCCCCACTAGCGGGGGGCACAGATACGCAGTATTTT. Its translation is CASSLDPPLAGGTDTQYF. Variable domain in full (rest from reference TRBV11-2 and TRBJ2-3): EAGVAQSPRYKIIEKRQSVAFWCNPISGHATLYWYQQILGQGPKLLIQFQNNGVVDDSQLPKDRFSAERLKGVDSTLKIQPAKLEDSAVYLCASSLDPPLAGGTDTQYFGPGTRLTVL.

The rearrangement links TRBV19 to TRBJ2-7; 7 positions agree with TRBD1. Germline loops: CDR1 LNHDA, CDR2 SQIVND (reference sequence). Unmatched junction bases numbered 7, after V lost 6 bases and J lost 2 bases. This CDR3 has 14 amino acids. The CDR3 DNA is TGTGCCAGTAGCGCCGGGACAGCCACCTACGAGCAGTACTTC. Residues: CASSAGTATYEQYF.

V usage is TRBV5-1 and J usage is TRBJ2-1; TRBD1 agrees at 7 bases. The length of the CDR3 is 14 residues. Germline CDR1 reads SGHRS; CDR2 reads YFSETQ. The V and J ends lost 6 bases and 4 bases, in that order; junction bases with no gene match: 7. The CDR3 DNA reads TGCGCCAGCAACCGGGACAGCCTATACAATGAGCAGTTCTTC. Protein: CASNRDSLYNEQFF. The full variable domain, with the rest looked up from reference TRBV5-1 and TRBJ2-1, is KAGVTQTPRYLIKTRGQQVTLSCSPISGHRSVSWYQQTPGQGLQFLFEYFSETQRNKGNFPGRFSGRQFSNSRSEMNVSTLELGDSALYLCASNRDSLYNEQFFGPGTRLTVL.

Written as DNA, the CDR3 is TGTGCCAGCAGTGGGGGGGATGGGCAGTTCTTC. Translating it yields CASSGGDGQFF. The chain has TRBV25-1 and TRBJ2-1; perhaps TRBD2 as D (6 bases). Germline CDR1 and CDR2: MGHDK and SYGVNS. This CDR3 is 11 amino acids long. The V gene lost 4 bases and the J gene lost 12 bases, with 10 bases spanning the gap.

Written as DNA, the CDR3 is TGTGCCAGCTCACCACCAGGGGGCCCGTCCTACAATGAGCAGTTCTTC. Translated, it gives CASSPPGGPSYNEQFF. The chain uses TRBV18 and TRBJ2-1, with 7 bases identical to TRBD1. The CDR3 totals 16 residues. With V trimmed by 0 bases and J by 1 base, 3 bases remained unmatched. Germline V gene data show CDR1 as KGHSH and CDR2 as LQKENI. Drawing the rest from reference TRBV18 and TRBJ2-1, the complete variable domain is NAGVMQNPRHLVRRRGQEARLRCSPMKGHSHVYWYRQLPEEGLKFMVYLQKENIIDESGMPKERFSAEFPKEGPSILRIQQVVRGDSAAYFCASSPPGGPSYNEQFFGPGTRLTVL.

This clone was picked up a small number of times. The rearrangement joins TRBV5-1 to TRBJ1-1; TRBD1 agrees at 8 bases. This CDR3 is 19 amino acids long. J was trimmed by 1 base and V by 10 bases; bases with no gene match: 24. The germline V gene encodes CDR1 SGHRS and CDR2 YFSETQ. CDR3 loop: CASKQGGPAWSGENTEAFF. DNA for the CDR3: TGCGCCTCTAAACAGGGGGGCCCAGCGTGGTCGGGGGAGAACACTGAAGCTTTCTTT.

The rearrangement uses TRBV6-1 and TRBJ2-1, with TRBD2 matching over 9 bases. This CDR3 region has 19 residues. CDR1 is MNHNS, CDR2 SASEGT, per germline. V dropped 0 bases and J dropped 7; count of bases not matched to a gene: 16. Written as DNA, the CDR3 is TGTGCCAGCAGTGAAGCGCTTCTCTTTGGCGGGAGGGCCGGAAATGAGCAGTTCTTC. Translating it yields CASSEALLFGGRAGNEQFF.

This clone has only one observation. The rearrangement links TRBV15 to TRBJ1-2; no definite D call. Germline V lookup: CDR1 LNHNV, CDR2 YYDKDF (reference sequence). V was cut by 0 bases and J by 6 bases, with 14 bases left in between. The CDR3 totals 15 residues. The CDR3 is CATSRDGLTLDGYTF. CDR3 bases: TGTGCCACCAGCAGAGATGGTTTGACATTGGATGGCTACACCTTC.

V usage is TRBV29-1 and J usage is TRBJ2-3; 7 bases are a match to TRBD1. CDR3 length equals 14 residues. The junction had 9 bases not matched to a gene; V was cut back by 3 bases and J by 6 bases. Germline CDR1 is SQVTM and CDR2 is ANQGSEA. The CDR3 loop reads CSVDTAGGGDTQYF. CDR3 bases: TGCAGCGTTGATACGGCAGGGGGTGGGGATACGCAGTATTTT.

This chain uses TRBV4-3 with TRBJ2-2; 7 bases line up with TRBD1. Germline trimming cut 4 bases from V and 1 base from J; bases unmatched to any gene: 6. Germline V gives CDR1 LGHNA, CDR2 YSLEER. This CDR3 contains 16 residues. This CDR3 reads CASSPYRGGNTGELFF. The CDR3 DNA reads TGCGCCAGCAGCCCTTACAGGGGCGGGAACACCGGGGAGCTGTTTTTT.

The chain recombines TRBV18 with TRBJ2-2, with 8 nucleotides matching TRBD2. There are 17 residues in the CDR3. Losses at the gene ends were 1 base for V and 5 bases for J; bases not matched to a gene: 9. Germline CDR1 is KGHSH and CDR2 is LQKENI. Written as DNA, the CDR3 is TGTGCCAGCTCACCACTGTCAGCGGGAGTATATACCGGGGAGCTGTTTTTT. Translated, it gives CASSPLSAGVYTGELFF.

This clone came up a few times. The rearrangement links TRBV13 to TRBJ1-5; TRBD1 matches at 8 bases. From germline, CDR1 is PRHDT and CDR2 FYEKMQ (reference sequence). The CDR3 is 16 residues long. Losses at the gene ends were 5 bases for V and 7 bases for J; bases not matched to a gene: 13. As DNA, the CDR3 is TGTGCCAGCAGCAAGAGGACACAGGGGGAGGACCAGCCCCAGCATTTT. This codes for CASSKRTQGEDQPQHF.

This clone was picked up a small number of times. The CDR3 loop reads CASSPLGGLATGEQFF. The CDR3 bases are TGTGCCAGCAGCCCCCTCGGAGGGCTGGCGACAGGGGAGCAGTTCTTC. The chain joins TRBV5-5 to TRBJ2-1; perhaps TRBD1 as D (7 bases). V was pared by 4 bases and J by 10 bases, with 24 bases between. The CDR3 spans 16 residues. Germline V gene data show CDR1 as SGHKS and CDR2 as YYEKEE (reference sequence).

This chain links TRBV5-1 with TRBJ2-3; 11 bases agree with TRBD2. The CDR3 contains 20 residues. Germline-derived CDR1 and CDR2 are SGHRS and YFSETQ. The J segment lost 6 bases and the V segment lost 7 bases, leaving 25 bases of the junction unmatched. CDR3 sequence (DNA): TGCGCCAGCTCCAGGGTGGTACTGGCTAGCGGGAGGAAGGGCATCGATACGCAGTATTTT. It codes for CASSRVVLASGRKGIDTQYF.

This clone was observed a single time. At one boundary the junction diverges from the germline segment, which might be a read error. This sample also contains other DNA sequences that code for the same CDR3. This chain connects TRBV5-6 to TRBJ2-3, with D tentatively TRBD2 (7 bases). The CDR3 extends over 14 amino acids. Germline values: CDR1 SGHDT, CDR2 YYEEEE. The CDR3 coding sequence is TGTGCCAGCAGCTTGGGGGGGGGCACAGATACGCAGTATTTC. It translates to CASSLGGGTDTQYF.

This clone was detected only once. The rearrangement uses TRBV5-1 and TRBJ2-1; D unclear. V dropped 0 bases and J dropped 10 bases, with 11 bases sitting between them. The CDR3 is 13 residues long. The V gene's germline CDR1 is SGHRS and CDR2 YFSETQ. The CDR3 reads CASSLDTIGEQFF. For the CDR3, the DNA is TGCGCCAGCAGCTTGGATACGATCGGGGAGCAGTTCTTC.

As DNA, the CDR3 is TGTGCCAGCAGCCTCCTGGGGTCGGGTTGGGCGGAGGGAGCTTTCTTT. Its protein is CASSLLGSGWAEGAFF. J is TRBJ1-1 and V is TRBV6-6; no firm D call. The germline V gene has CDR1 MNHNY and CDR2 SVGAGI (reference sequence). The CDR3 is 16 amino acids. Trimming removed 6 bases at V and 10 bases at J, with 27 bases between.

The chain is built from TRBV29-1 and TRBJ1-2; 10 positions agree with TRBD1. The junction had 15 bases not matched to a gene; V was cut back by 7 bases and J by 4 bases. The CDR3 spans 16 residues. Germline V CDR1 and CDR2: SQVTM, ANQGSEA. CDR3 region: CSARLRDRGFFYGYTF. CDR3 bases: TGCAGCGCAAGGCTCCGGGACAGGGGTTTCTTCTATGGCTACACCTTC. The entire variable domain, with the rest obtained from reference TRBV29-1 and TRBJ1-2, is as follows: SAVISQKPSRDICQRGTSLTIQCQVDSQVTMMFWYRQQPGQSLTLIATANQGSEATYESGFVIDKFPISRPNLTFSTLTVSNMSPEDSSIYLCSARLRDRGFFYGYTFGSGTRLTVV.

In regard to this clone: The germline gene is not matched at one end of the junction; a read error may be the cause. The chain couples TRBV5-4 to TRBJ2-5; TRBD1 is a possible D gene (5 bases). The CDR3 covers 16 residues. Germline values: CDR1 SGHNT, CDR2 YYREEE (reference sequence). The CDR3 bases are TGTGCCCGCAGCTTTCCGGCCCCAAGGGGCCAAGAGACCCAGTACTTC. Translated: CARSFPAPRGQETQYF.

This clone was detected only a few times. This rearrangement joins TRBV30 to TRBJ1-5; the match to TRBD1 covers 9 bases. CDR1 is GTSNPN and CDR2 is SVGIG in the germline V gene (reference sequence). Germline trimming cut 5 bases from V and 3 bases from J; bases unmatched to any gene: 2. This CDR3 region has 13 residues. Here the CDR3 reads CAWGQGYNQPQHF. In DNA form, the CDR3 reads TGTGCCTGGGGACAGGGGTACAATCAGCCCCAGCATTTT. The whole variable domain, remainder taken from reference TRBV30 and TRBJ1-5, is SQTIHQWPATLVQPVGSPLSLECTVEGTSNPNLYWYRQAAGRGLQLLFYSVGIGQISSEVPQNLSASRPQDRQFILSSKKLLLSDSGFYLCAWGQGYNQPQHFGDGTRLSIL.

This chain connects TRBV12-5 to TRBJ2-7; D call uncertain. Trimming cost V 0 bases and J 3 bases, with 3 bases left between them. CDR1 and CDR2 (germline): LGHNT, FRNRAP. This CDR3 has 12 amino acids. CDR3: CASGLVLYEQYF. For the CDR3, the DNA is TGTGCTAGTGGTTTGGTACTCTACGAGCAGTACTTC.

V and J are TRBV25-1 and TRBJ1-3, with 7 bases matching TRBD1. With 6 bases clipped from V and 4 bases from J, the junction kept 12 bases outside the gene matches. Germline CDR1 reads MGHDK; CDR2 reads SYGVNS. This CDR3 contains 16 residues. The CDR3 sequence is CASSLTTGAGGNTIYF. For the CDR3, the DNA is TGTGCCAGCAGCCTCACCACAGGGGCGGGGGGAAACACCATATATTTT. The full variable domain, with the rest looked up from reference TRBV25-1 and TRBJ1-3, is EADIYQTPRYLVIGTGKKITLECSQTMGHDKMYWYQQDPGMELHLIHYSYGVNSTEKGDLSSESTVSRIRTEHFPLTLESARPSHTSQYLCASSLTTGAGGNTIYFGEGSWLTVV.

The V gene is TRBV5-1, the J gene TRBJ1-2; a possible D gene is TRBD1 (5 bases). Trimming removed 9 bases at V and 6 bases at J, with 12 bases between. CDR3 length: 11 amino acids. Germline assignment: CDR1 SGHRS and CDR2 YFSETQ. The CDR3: CATFLGDGYTF. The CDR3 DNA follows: TGCGCCACCTTCTTAGGGGATGGCTACACCTTC.

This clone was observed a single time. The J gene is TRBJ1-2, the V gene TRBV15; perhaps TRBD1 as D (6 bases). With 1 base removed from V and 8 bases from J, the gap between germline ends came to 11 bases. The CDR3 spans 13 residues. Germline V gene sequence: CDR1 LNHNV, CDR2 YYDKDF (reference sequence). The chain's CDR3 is CATSRVRQDGYTF. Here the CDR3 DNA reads TGTGCCACCAGCAGAGTTCGACAGGACGGCTACACCTTC. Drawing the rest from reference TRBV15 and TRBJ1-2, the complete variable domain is DAMVIQNPRYQVTQFGKPVTLSCSQTLNHNVMYWYQQKSSQAPKLLFHYYDKDFNNEADTPDNFQSRRPNTSFCFLDIRSPGLGDTAMYLCATSRVRQDGYTFGSGTRLTVV.

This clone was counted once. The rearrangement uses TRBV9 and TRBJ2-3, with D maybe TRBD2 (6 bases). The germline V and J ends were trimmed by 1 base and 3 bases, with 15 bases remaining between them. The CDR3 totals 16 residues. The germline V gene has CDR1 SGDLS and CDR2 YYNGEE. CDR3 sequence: CASSVTLRRDTDTQYF. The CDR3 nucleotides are TGTGCCAGCAGCGTAACTTTAAGGCGGGATACAGATACGCAGTATTTT.

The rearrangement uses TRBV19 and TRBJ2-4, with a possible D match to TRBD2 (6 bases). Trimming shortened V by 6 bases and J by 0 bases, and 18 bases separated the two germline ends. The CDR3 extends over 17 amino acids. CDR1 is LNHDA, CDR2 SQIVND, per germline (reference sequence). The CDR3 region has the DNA TGTGCCAGTAGCCAAAATCGACTAGTAGGAGCCAAAAACATTCAGTACTTC. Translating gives CASSQNRLVGAKNIQYF.

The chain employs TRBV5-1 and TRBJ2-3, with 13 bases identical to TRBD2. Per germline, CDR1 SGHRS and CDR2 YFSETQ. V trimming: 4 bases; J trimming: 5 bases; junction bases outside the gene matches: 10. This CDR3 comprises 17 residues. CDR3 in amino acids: CASSAGTSGALRDTQYF. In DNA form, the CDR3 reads TGCGCCAGCAGCGCGGGGACTAGCGGGGCCCTTCGAGATACGCAGTATTTT.

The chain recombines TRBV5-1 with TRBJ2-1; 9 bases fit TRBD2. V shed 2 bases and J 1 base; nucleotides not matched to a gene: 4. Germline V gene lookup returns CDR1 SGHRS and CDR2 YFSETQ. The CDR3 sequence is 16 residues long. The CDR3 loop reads CASSLIAGVSYNEQFF. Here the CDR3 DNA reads TGCGCCAGCAGCTTAATAGCGGGAGTGTCCTACAATGAGCAGTTCTTC. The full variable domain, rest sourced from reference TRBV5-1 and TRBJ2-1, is KAGVTQTPRYLIKTRGQQVTLSCSPISGHRSVSWYQQTPGQGLQFLFEYFSETQRNKGNFPGRFSGRQFSNSRSEMNVSTLELGDSALYLCASSLIAGVSYNEQFFGPGTRLTVL.

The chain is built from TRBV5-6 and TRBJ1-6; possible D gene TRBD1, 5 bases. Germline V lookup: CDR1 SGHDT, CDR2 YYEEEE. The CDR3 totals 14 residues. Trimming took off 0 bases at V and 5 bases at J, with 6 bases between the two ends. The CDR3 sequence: CASSLGGDNSPLHF. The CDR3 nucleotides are TGTGCCAGCAGCTTGGGGGGGGATAATTCACCCCTCCACTTT.